These T cell receptor beta chains were read from a single sample in a study of PD-L1 blockade in urothelial cancer. The repertoire was sequenced with immunoSEQ multiplex PCR; TCRdb's copy has only in-frame clones and lacks some. The data show around 50,000 clones, around 85% seen once. The sequenced sample was PBMCs, obtained around atezolizumab (anti-PD-L1) treatment. The receptors originated from a man aged 50-60 years with urothelial cancer. The CDR3 runs from the conserved cysteine through the conserved F or W. D genes are given only for firm matches. A row's size may be missing; if present it is once, few, many or a size class.

TRBD1	TRBJ2-2	TRBV27	.	CASSGGQGVFGELFF	TGTGCCAGTTCTGGAGGACAGGGGGTTTTCGGGGAGCTGTTTTTT
TRBD2	TRBJ2-3	TRBV11-2	.	CASSLGMAGGVFSTDTQYF	TGTGCCAGCAGCTTAGGGATGGCGGGGGGGGTCTTTTCAACAGATACGCAGTATTTT
TRBD1	TRBJ1-3	TRBV6-1	.	CASSEAGTGAGNTIYF	TGTGCCAGCAGTGAAGCAGGGACAGGGGCTGGAAACACCATATATTTT
TRBD1	TRBJ1-1	TRBV7-8	.	CASSFDRVVTRAFF	TGTGCCAGCAGTTTCGACAGGGTCGTCACCCGAGCTTTCTTT
.	TRBJ1-5	TRBV6-1	.	CASKGVVGNQPQHF	TGTGCCAGCAAGGGGGTCGTAGGCAATCAGCCCCAGCATTTT
.	TRBJ1-1	TRBV2	.	CASRRDSDTEAFF	TGTGCCAGCAGAAGGGACTCGGACACTGAAGCTTTCTTT
.	TRBJ1-1	TRBV20-1	.	CRAYMNTEAFF	TGCAGGGCTTACATGAACACTGAAGCTTTCTTT
.	TRBJ2-7	TRBV6-5	.	CASSYSANVQGYEQYF	TGTGCCAGCAGTTACTCGGCGAACGTCCAGGGTTACGAGCAGTACTTC
TRBD1	TRBJ2-7	TRBV7-9	.	CASSTIQGAAYEQYF	TGTGCCAGCAGCACAATACAGGGGGCAGCCTACGAGCAGTACTTC
TRBD2	TRBJ2-7	TRBV28	.	CASSLWTSGSGNEQYF	TGTGCCAGCAGTTTATGGACTAGCGGGAGTGGGAACGAGCAGTACTTC
TRBD1	TRBJ1-4	TRBV20-1	once	CSADQGVKLFF	TGCAGTGCCGACCAGGGGGTAAAACTGTTTTTT
TRBD1	TRBJ1-2	TRBV29-1	.	CSVSTGGLYGYTF	TGCAGCGTTTCTACAGGGGGCCTCTATGGCTACACCTTC
TRBD2	TRBJ2-2	TRBV5-4	.	CASSGLAGGPNTGELFF	TGTGCCAGCAGCGGACTAGCGGGGGGTCCGAACACCGGGGAGCTGTTTTTT
TRBD1	TRBJ2-1	TRBV18	.	CASSPLGQEGGNEQFF	TGTGCCAGCTCACCATTGGGACAGGAAGGGGGCAATGAGCAGTTCTTC
.	TRBJ1-5	TRBV6-1	.	CASQTRGASNQPQHF	TGTGCCAGCCAAACTCGGGGGGCAAGCAATCAGCCCCAGCATTTT
TRBD1	TRBJ1-4	TRBV9	.	CASSSQTGIGEKLFF	TGTGCCAGCAGCTCCCAGACAGGGATTGGCGAAAAACTGTTTTTT
TRBD1	TRBJ1-6	TRBV14	.	CASSQGTGGLNSPLHF	TGTGCCAGCAGCCAAGGGACAGGGGGCCTTAATTCACCCCTCCACTTT
TRBD1	TRBJ1-4	TRBV13	.	CASSIRGQNEKLFF	TGTGCCAGCAGCATCAGGGGGCAGAATGAAAAACTGTTTTTT
.	TRBJ2-7	TRBV7-8	.	CASSLAGSGTGSYEQYF	TGTGCCAGCAGCCTAGCGGGGTCCGGGACAGGATCGTACGAGCAGTACTTC
.	TRBJ2-1	TRBV30	.	CAWSGSSYNEQFF	TGTGCCTGGAGTGGGAGCTCCTACAATGAGCAGTTCTTC
TRBD1	TRBJ2-3	TRBV7-6	.	CASSLDPGQGTDTQYF	TGTGCCAGCAGCCTCGACCCGGGACAGGGGACAGATACGCAGTATTTT
.	TRBJ2-2	TRBV29-1	.	CSAGWGTGELFF	TGCAGCGCGGGGTGGGGCACCGGGGAGCTGTTTTTT
TRBD2	TRBJ2-7	TRBV5-1	.	CASMRLAGGTYEQYF	TGCGCCAGCATGAGACTAGCGGGAGGGACCTACGAGCAGTACTTC
.	TRBJ1-5	TRBV27	.	CASKSDNSNQPQHF	TGTGCCAGCAAGTCAGATAATAGCAATCAGCCCCAGCATTTT
.	TRBJ2-2	TRBV27	.	CASSPGHNFGELFF	TGTGCCAGCAGCCCGGGACACAACTTCGGGGAGCTGTTTTTT
TRBD1	TRBJ2-7	TRBV30	.	CAWRARDRGYEQYF	TGTGCCTGGAGAGCCAGGGACAGGGGGTACGAGCAGTACTTC
TRBD1	TRBJ2-7	TRBV5-1	once	CASSLAGTGGNEQYF	TGCGCCAGCAGCTTGGCCGGGACAGGGGGAAACGAGCAGTACTTC
.	TRBJ2-2	TRBV11-2	.	CASSLGQNTGELFF	TGTGCCAGCAGTCTGGGACAAAACACCGGGGAGCTGTTTTTT
TRBD2	TRBJ2-7	TRBV7-2	few	CASSLEERASGGDYEQYF	TGTGCCAGCAGCTTAGAGGAGCGGGCTAGCGGGGGTGACTACGAGCAGTACTTC
TRBD2	TRBJ2-7	TRBV30	once	CAWSKGRESNYEQYF	TGTGCCTGGAGCAAGGGGCGGGAGAGTAATTACGAGCAGTACTTC
.	TRBJ1-1	TRBV29-1	once	CSVVRGNTEAFF	TGCAGCGTTGTACGCGGGAACACTGAAGCTTTCTTT
.	TRBJ2-1	TRBV5-1	.	CASRNSGTQSSYNEQFF	TGCGCCAGCAGGAACTCCGGGACTCAAAGCTCCTACAATGAGCAGTTCTTC
.	TRBJ2-1	TRBV12-5	.	CASGFTGYEQFF	TGTGCTAGTGGTTTTACAGGGTACGAGCAGTTCTTC
.	TRBJ1-3	TRBV19	.	CASSISQPSGNTIYF	TGTGCCAGTAGTATATCACAGCCCTCTGGAAACACCATATATTTT
.	TRBJ1-2	TRBV7-2	.	CASSRRTEANYGYTF	TGTGCCAGCAGCCGCCGGACAGAAGCTAACTATGGCTACACCTTC
.	TRBJ2-3	TRBV2	.	CASSDGTGTDTQYF	TGTGCCAGCAGTGACGGTACTGGCACAGATACGCAGTATTTT
.	TRBJ1-5	TRBV30	.	CARPRAGLKDQPQHF	TGTGCCCGGCCTAGGGCAGGGTTAAAGGATCAGCCCCAGCATTTT
.	TRBJ1-5	TRBV4-3	.	CASSQGQNQPQHF	TGCGCCAGCAGCCAAGGACAGAATCAGCCCCAGCATTTT
.	TRBJ1-3	TRBV5-1	.	CASSLAGFGRDRIYF	TGCGCCAGCAGCTTGGCTGGTTTCGGGAGGGATCGCATATATTTT
.	TRBJ2-1	TRBV5-1	.	CASSLVPSAYNEQFF	TGCGCCAGCAGCTTGGTTCCTAGCGCATACAATGAGCAGTTCTTC
.	TRBJ2-5	TRBV19	.	CASSPNRQVQETQYF	TGTGCCAGTAGTCCGAATCGACAGGTACAAGAGACCCAGTACTTC
TRBD1	TRBJ1-2	TRBV6-5	.	CASSYSGPRGRGGYTF	TGTGCCAGCAGTTATTCCGGGCCGAGGGGGCGGGGTGGCTACACCTTC
.	TRBJ1-5	TRBV7-8	.	CASQDSFSNQPQHF	TGTGCCAGTCAGGACAGTTTTAGCAATCAGCCCCAGCATTTT
.	TRBJ2-3	TRBV4-3	.	CASSQASGSYTDTQYF	TGCGCCAGCAGCCAAGCCAGCGGGTCCTACACAGATACGCAGTATTTT
.	TRBJ2-3	TRBV7-3	.	CASSTGRQRTDTQYF	TGTGCCAGCAGCACGGGCAGGCAGCGGACAGATACGCAGTATTTT
.	TRBJ2-2	TRBV11-2	.	CASSRTVNTGELFF	TGTGCCAGCAGCCGGACAGTGAACACCGGGGAGCTGTTTTTT
TRBD1	TRBJ1-5	TRBV5-8	.	CASSLYGTDNQPQHF	TGTGCCAGCAGCTTGTACGGGACAGACAATCAGCCCCAGCATTTT